This TCR beta chain was documented in a study of T cell responses to AZD1222 COVID-19 vaccine. The CDR3 has 18 amino acids. V gave up 2 bases and J gave up 0 bases; unmatched junction bases: 7. Germline assignment: CDR1 SGHAT and CDR2 FQNNGV. Points from the study as a whole: It was only after the peak T cell response that any repertoires were sampled. The donor group comprised mostly white British people and more females; the analysis possibly underestimated clonal diversity. In the spike-specific TCR repertoire, nearly half reportedly target unmutated variant regions.

Only in-frame clones appear in the TCRdb table, and some are missing; sequencing was by immunoSEQ multiplex PCR. Seen here are about 120,000 clones, less than 90% observed once, and the top ten hold roughly 2.3%. A word on this clone: Its antigen is still unknown.

The chain has TRBV11-2 and TRBJ2-7, with TRBD2 identical over 13 bases. The TCR comes from an adult in good health. The input for sequencing was peripheral blood, taken on day 0 of AZD1222 vaccination. The CDR3 sequence is CASSLRTSGGYPSYEQYF. CDR3 coding DNA: TGTGCCAGCAGCTTACGGACTAGCGGGGGATACCCCTCCTACGAGCAGTACTTC.